This T cell receptor beta chain was captured in a study of CD8 T cells in ankylosing spondylitis (TCRdb year 2017). Study-level background: The study profiled T cell receptor beta repertoires in healthy donors and ankylosing spondylitis patients to find disease-linked TCR variants. The whole study cohort included over 85 healthy donors and 25 ankylosing spondylitis patients. Peripheral blood was sampled, and synovial fluid was also collected from ankylosing spondylitis patients.

The listed sequencing device is Illumina MiSeq. Quantitative 5'-RACE with molecular barcodes was used to prepare TCR beta libraries. On the authors' methods: A new computational method based on a probabilistic model of VDJ rearrangement was used to identify disease-linked TCR variants. TCRdb redid the processing of the public reads, applying fastp at Q25 and MiXCR, and retained in-frame beta chains. Rows are unified per CDR3 protein, each entry keeping the most common DNA and genes. The V and J calls were not made by the authors but by TCRdb's processing. The sample table contains about 23,000 distinct CDR3 sequences; only one count was recorded for about a sixth of them. 25% to 30% of the sample lies in the top ten. Points the paper makes about the study in general: The disease-linked clones had a CD8+ phenotype and were found at relatively low frequencies in peripheral blood. Some of the motif variants had been reported before in the synovial fluid and blood of reactive arthritis patients, a finding that suggests common disease-initiation mechanisms. The disease-linked clones were reported as significantly enriched in matched synovial fluid samples from ankylosing spondylitis patients. Blood from ankylosing spondylitis patients appeared to be characterized by a TCR beta motif composed of roughly eight highly homologous amino acid variants.

This clonotype was counted many times. Its antigen is still unknown. No much larger clonotype is one base removed from it; base qualities were not supplied. The source material was blood. The TCR comes from a male donor with ankylosing spondylitis or in good health (not recorded which).

The CDR3 in this case is CASSPRWGGELFF. The nucleotide sequence reads TGTGCCAGCAGCCCCAGGTGGGGAGGGGAGCTGTTTTTT. This sequence uses TRBV7-2 and TRBJ2-2; too little of a D gene remains to name it. The CDR3 holds 13 amino acids from the cysteine to the phenylalanine. Only the CDR3 DNA is retained, 39 bases long and in frame from the first base. The germline V gene encodes CDR1 SGHTA and CDR2 FQGNSA. The V end loses 5 bases and the J end loses 8 bases, and a stretch of 12 bases separates them.